This TCR beta chain was captured by sequencing in a study of blood T cell repertoires in COVID-19. In the study overall: The analysed material was cDNA or gDNA that came from T cells, B-cell-depleted T cells, or PBMCs.

Profiling relied on immunoSEQ multiplex PCR, and the TCRdb table lists in-frame clones only, not all of them. The data hold about 76,000 clones, with 70% to 90% observed a single time. Per germline, CDR1 SGDLS and CDR2 YYNGEE. V shed 7 bases, J shed 0 bases, and the junction held 6 bases outside the gene matches. The CDR3 runs 14 residues. This chain connects TRBV9 to TRBJ1-2, with 7 positions matching TRBD1. The sample was peripheral blood. The TCR sequence derives from a man between 60 and 75 years old with COVID-19, enrolled during active disease. This CDR3 reads CASRRTGANYGYTF. The CDR3 DNA sequence: TGTGCCAGCCGAAGAACAGGGGCTAACTATGGCTACACCTTC.